A single sample gave rise to the 11 T cell receptor beta chains below, sequenced in a study of T cell repertoires in cytomegalovirus infection. These receptors have no identified antigens. TCRdb redid the calling of the reads with MiXCR, one entry per CDR3 protein. The table includes 750,000 to 950,000 distinct CDR3 sequences, just under 30% detected once. Sequencing used cultured CD8+ T cells from PBMCs, obtained from culture after CMV antigen stimulation. Every receptor here comes from a human donor in good health (CMV status not recorded). Some clones in this sample may be carry-over from other donors' samples.

A note on this clonotype: A much larger clonotype is one base distant, so this may be a read error. This chain uses TRBV4-1 with TRBJ2-7; possibly TRBD1 or TRBD2 for D (6 bases each). CDR1 and CDR2 from the germline V gene are MGHRA and YSYEKL. The CDR3 contains 16 residues. Deletions cut 6 bases from V and 3 bases from J, with 21 bases between. As DNA, the CDR3 is TGCGCCAGCAGTCTTTCTTTAGGGGGGACCTACTACGAGCAGTACTTC. Amino acid sequence: CASSLSLGGTYYEQYF.

Ten or more counts support this clonotype. CDR3 loop: CATCPGQGVVGYTF. For the CDR3, the DNA is TGTGCCACCTGTCCGGGACAGGGGGTAGTTGGCTACACCTTC. This chain uses TRBV28 with TRBJ1-2; 11 nucleotides agree with TRBD1. The germline V gene has CDR1 MDHEN and CDR2 SYDVKM. The CDR3 sequence is 14 residues long. V shed 10 bases and J 7 bases; nucleotides not matched to a gene: 11.

The rearrangement joins TRBV7-9 to TRBJ1-2; a weak D match, TRBD1 (6 bases). CDR3 length: 17 residues. Germline CDR1 SEHNR, CDR2 FQNEAQ (reference sequence). V lost 0 bases, J lost 4 bases, and 18 bases lay in between. CDR3 bases: TGTGCCAGCAGCTTAGCGGGGAGACCAACAGGGCTCTATGGCTACACCTTC. Protein product: CASSLAGRPTGLYGYTF.

This chain connects TRBV27 to TRBJ2-3; D possibly corresponds to TRBD2 (7 bases). V shed 5 bases and J shed 1 base, with 13 bases lying between them. Germline V gene lookup returns CDR1 MNHEY and CDR2 SMNVEV (reference sequence). The CDR3 consists of 15 residues. CDR3 sequence (DNA): TGTGCCAGCAGTCAGTTGGGGGGGCGCACAGATACGCAGTATTTT. Its translation: CASSQLGGRTDTQYF.

There are a few counts of this clonotype. CDR3 region: CASSQVNREDVDNEQFF. CDR3 nucleotide sequence: TGCGCCAGCAGCCAAGTGAATAGGGAGGATGTGGACAATGAGCAGTTCTTC. The V and J genes are TRBV4-3 and TRBJ2-1; D might be TRBD2 (6 bases). CDR1 LGHNA and CDR2 YSLEER come from the germline V gene. This CDR3 contains 17 residues. The V and J ends lost 1 base and 5 bases respectively, with 18 bases between them.

This sequence joins TRBV6-2 or TRBV6-3 and TRBJ2-6; unclear D gene. V was clipped by 4 bases and J by 0 bases, with 10 bases between them. The germline V gene encodes CDR1 MNHEY and CDR2 SVGEGT. The CDR3 contains 16 residues. The CDR3 sequence: CASSSPQRSGANVLTF. The CDR3 DNA reads TGTGCCAGCAGTTCCCCACAGCGCTCTGGGGCCAACGTCCTGACTTTC.

Concerning this clonotype itself: A much larger clone lies one base from this, so it may be a read error. This sequence joins TRBV13 and TRBJ2-2; D remains ambiguous. V lost 2 bases to trimming and J lost 7 bases, with 5 bases between them. Germline V gives CDR1 PRHDT, CDR2 FYEKMQ (reference sequence). This CDR3 region has 12 residues. The CDR3 DNA follows: TGTGCCAGCAGCTTATCCGACGGGGAGCTGTTTTTT. As protein: CASSLSDGELFF.

The sample holds many counts of this clonotype. This chain joins TRBV7-9 and TRBJ2-1, with D maybe TRBD2 (5 bases). Trimming took off 5 bases at V and 3 bases at J, with 17 bases between the two ends. In germline, CDR1 is SEHNR, CDR2 FQNEAQ (reference sequence). This CDR3 is built from 16 residues. CDR3 sequence: CASSPPTGDIYNEQFF. The CDR3 DNA reads TGTGCCAGCAGCCCCCCTACCGGGGATATCTACAATGAGCAGTTCTTC.

In DNA, the CDR3 is TGTGCCACCAGTGATTCAAGCCATCAGCCCCAGCATTTT. This codes for CATSDSSHQPQHF. This chain uses TRBV24-1 with TRBJ1-5; unclear D gene. The CDR3 is 13 amino acids. Deletions cut 2 bases from V and 5 bases from J, with 6 bases between. The germline V gene encodes CDR1 KGHDR and CDR2 SFDVKD.

This clonotype has more than one count but fewer than ten. The V call is TRBV12-3 or TRBV12-4, the J call TRBJ2-7; TRBD2 might be the D (5 bases). This CDR3 is built from 13 residues. V was clipped by 9 bases and J by 0 bases, with 12 bases between them. In nucleotides, the CDR3 is TGTGCCAGGACGGAGGTGGGCTCCTACGAGCAGTACGTC. As protein: CARTEVGSYEQYV.

This clonotype was recorded at least ten times. This chain joins TRBV5-6 and TRBJ2-3; D unclear. With 3 bases removed from V and 2 bases from J, the gap between germline ends came to 10 bases. Per germline, CDR1 SGHDT and CDR2 YYEEEE. The CDR3 has 14 residues. For the CDR3, the DNA is TGTGCCAGCAGCTCGGGCCGTCCCACAGATACGCAGTATTTT. This gives the protein CASSSGRPTDTQYF.